This passage covers 6 T cell receptor beta chains from one sample sequenced in a study of cytomegalovirus exposure and HLA in healthy donors. It was with 60 Vbeta and 13 Jbeta primers that the PCR ran. Libraries were prepared by immunoSEQ multiplex PCR; TCRdb keeps only in-frame clonotypes and omits some of them. Seen here are roughly 87,000 clones, over 60% observed once, and the top ten hold around 4.2%. The sample comprised PBMCs. Receptor source: a man aged 55-75 years in good health and CMV-seronegative.

V usage is TRBV5-6 and J usage is TRBJ2-7; 7 bases fit TRBD2. Trimming cost V 6 bases and J 4 bases; bases outside gene matches: 10. Germline V lookup: CDR1 SGHDT, CDR2 YYEEEE. This CDR3 spans 14 amino acids. The CDR3 DNA follows: TGTGCCAGCATAGGGGCGGGGGTCTCTTACGAGCAGTACTTC. It is translated as CASIGAGVSYEQYF.

The rearrangement joins TRBV2 to TRBJ1-3; maybe TRBD1 (5 bases). Looked up from germline, CDR1 is SNHLY and CDR2 is FYNNEI. V was cut by 4 bases and J by 1 base, with 17 bases left in between. This CDR3 has 17 residues. The CDR3 is CASSGRTRAGSGNTIYF. Written as DNA, the CDR3 is TGTGCCAGCAGTGGACGAACCCGGGCAGGGTCTGGAAACACCATATATTTT.

J is TRBJ2-3 and V is TRBV9; 7 positions agree with TRBD2. The CDR3 is 15 residues long. Germline V gene lookup returns CDR1 SGDLS and CDR2 YYNGEE. V was clipped by 3 bases and J by 5 bases; unmatched bases: 9. The CDR3: CASSASPGTIDTQYF. The CDR3 DNA sequence: TGTGCCAGCAGCGCCTCGCCCGGGACTATAGATACGCAGTATTTT.

This chain connects TRBV2 to TRBJ2-7, with 7 bases matching TRBD1. Germline lookup yields CDR1 SNHLY and CDR2 FYNNEI. Trimming at V came to 3 bases and at J to 4 bases, leaving 21 bases not matched to a gene. The CDR3 sequence is 19 residues long. The CDR3 DNA is TGTGCCAGCAGTGAGAGGGGCGAGGGACAGTTTTCCCAGGCTTACGAGCAGTACTTC. This gives the protein CASSERGEGQFSQAYEQYF. Variable domain in full (rest from reference TRBV2 and TRBJ2-7): EPEVTQTPSHQVTQMGQEVILRCVPISNHLYFYWYRQILGQKVEFLVSFYNNEISEKSEIFDDQFSVERPDGSNFTLKIRSTKLEDSAMYFCASSERGEGQFSQAYEQYFGPGTRLTVT.

The chain joins TRBV5-1 to TRBJ2-7, with a weak D call TRBD1 (6 bases). V was trimmed by 0 bases and J by 7 bases, leaving 14 bases between them. The CDR3 consists of 14 residues. Germline CDR1 reads SGHRS; CDR2 reads YFSETQ. The CDR3 is CASSLDRVYGEQYF. In DNA, the CDR3 is TGCGCCAGCAGCTTGGACAGGGTCTACGGGGAGCAGTACTTC.

J is TRBJ1-3 and V is TRBV28; 10 bases agree with TRBD1. CDR3 length: 15 amino acids. The germline V gene has CDR1 MDHEN and CDR2 SYDVKM. The V gene end was trimmed by 8 bases and the J gene end by 0 bases; junction bases not matched to a gene: 4. The CDR3 region has the DNA TGTGCCAGCGGGGGGGACAGGGGCTCTGGAAACACCATATATTTT. This sequence encodes CASGGDRGSGNTIYF.